The next 30 T cell receptor beta chains were all read from a single sample in a study of blood T cell repertoires in COVID-19. Method: immunoSEQ multiplex PCR; TCRdb's copy keeps in-frame clones and lacks some. This sample has about 220,000 clones; about four fifths occur once, and the top ten carry roughly 3.5%. The material sequenced was PBMCs or T cells enriched from blood (not recorded which). These TCRs come from a woman between 55 and 75 years old who had recovered from COVID-19.

The chain recombines TRBV10-3 with TRBJ1-6; 9 nucleotides match TRBD1. Germline CDR1 and CDR2: ENHRY and SYGVKD. V shed 5 bases, J shed 5 bases, and the junction held 10 bases outside the gene matches. The CDR3 sequence is 17 residues long. For the CDR3, the DNA is TGTGCCATCAGTCGGACAGGGGCCGGCTTCAATAATTCACCCCTCCACTTT. It is translated as CAISRTGAGFNNSPLHF.

The table lists this clone with a few counts. The same CDR3 arises from other DNA sequences in this sample as well. V gene TRBV5-1 combines with J gene TRBJ1-6; 8 bases fit TRBD1. CDR1 and CDR2 (germline): SGHRS, YFSETQ. The CDR3 is 15 residues long. The V and J ends lost 0 bases and 10 bases, in that order; junction bases with no gene match: 6. The CDR3 DNA follows: TGCGCCAGCAGCTTGGATGGACAGGGAGGATCACCCCTCCACTTT. Encoded protein: CASSLDGQGGSPLHF.

This chain uses TRBV11-3 with TRBJ2-1, with D unresolved. The CDR3 loop spans 12 amino acids. Trimming removed 0 bases at V and 9 bases at J, with 6 bases between. Germline CDR1 reads SGHNT; CDR2 reads YENEEA. As DNA, the CDR3 is TGTGCCAGCAGCTTAGAGAGCCGTGAGCAGTTCTTC. This sequence encodes CASSLESREQFF.

This chain uses TRBV7-2 with TRBJ1-2; D might be TRBD1 (5 bases). The CDR3 has 15 residues. Germline CDR1 reads SGHTA; CDR2 reads FQGNSA. V was shortened by 0 bases and J by 8 bases, with 16 bases between the two germline ends. CDR3 sequence (DNA): TGTGCCAGCAGCTTAGCGCGGGAAGGACGGGGGGGCTACACCTTC. Encoded protein: CASSLAREGRGGYTF.

The chain couples TRBV10-3 to TRBJ1-2; 8 bases line up with TRBD1. Germline assignment: CDR1 ENHRY and CDR2 SYGVKD. The length of the CDR3 is 13 residues. With 4 bases clipped from V and 4 bases from J, the junction kept 2 bases outside the gene matches. In DNA, the CDR3 is TGTGCCATCAGTGTGGGGACAGGCTATGGCTACACCTTC. Amino acids: CAISVGTGYGYTF.

The chain joins TRBV24-1 to TRBJ2-1, with 7 bases lining up with TRBD1. V lost 2 bases to trimming and J lost 3 bases; unmatched junction nucleotides: 3. The CDR3 has 15 amino acids. Germline assignment: CDR1 KGHDR and CDR2 SFDVKD. The DNA for the CDR3 is TGTGCCACCAGTGATTCCGGGACAGACTACAATGAGCAGTTCTTC. Residues: CATSDSGTDYNEQFF.

The CDR3 DNA reads TGTGCCAGCAGTGAGGACACCTCTCATCCGTCCTACGAGCAGTACTTC. The encoded protein is CASSEDTSHPSYEQYF. V usage is TRBV6-1 and J usage is TRBJ2-7; a possible D gene is TRBD1 (5 bases). The V and J ends lost 3 bases and 1 base respectively, with 16 bases between them. Germline V gives CDR1 MNHNS, CDR2 SASEGT. This CDR3 is built from 16 residues.

The gene calls are TRBV7-9 and TRBJ1-4; D gene ambiguous. CDR3 size: 15 residues. V lost 1 base, J lost 7 bases, and 13 bases lay in between. Germline values: CDR1 SEHNR, CDR2 FQNEAQ (reference sequence). CDR3 in amino acids: CASSLGRARGEKLFF. In DNA, the CDR3 is TGTGCCAGCAGCTTAGGGAGGGCCCGGGGTGAAAAACTGTTTTTT.

This rearrangement joins TRBV5-6 to TRBJ1-4; TRBD1 aligns across 8 bases. Per the germline V gene, CDR1 is SGHDT and CDR2 is YYEEEE. This CDR3 region has 15 residues. J lost 4 bases, V lost 4 bases, and 6 bases had no gene match. In DNA form, the CDR3 reads TGTGCCAGCAGCGGGGGACAGGCGTATAATGAAAAACTGTTTTTT. Translating gives CASSGGQAYNEKLFF.

The genes are TRBV15 and TRBJ1-2; a weak D match, TRBD1 (5 bases). Deletions cut 0 bases from V and 2 bases from J, with 13 bases between. CDR1 is LNHNV, CDR2 YYDKDF, per germline (reference sequence). The CDR3 is made up of 16 amino acids. The CDR3 DNA reads as TGTGCCACCAGCAGAGATAGGGTGACAGCGAACTATGGCTACACCTTC. Its translation is CATSRDRVTANYGYTF. Full variable domain (outside the CDR3, taken from reference TRBV15 and TRBJ1-2): DAMVIQNPRYQVTQFGKPVTLSCSQTLNHNVMYWYQQKSSQAPKLLFHYYDKDFNNEADTPDNFQSRRPNTSFCFLDIRSPGLGDTAMYLCATSRDRVTANYGYTFGSGTRLTVV.

The V call is TRBV6-5, the J call TRBJ2-7; 8 nucleotides match TRBD1. This CDR3 contains 15 residues. Germline trimming cut 0 bases from V and 6 bases from J; bases unmatched to any gene: 7. Per the germline V gene, CDR1 is MNHEY and CDR2 is SVGAGI. DNA of the CDR3: TGTGCCAGCAGTTACTCGACAGGGGTGGACCTCGAGCAGTACTTC. Residues: CASSYSTGVDLEQYF.

The V gene is TRBV19, the J gene TRBJ2-3; 8 nucleotides line up with TRBD2. The germline V gene has CDR1 LNHDA and CDR2 SQIVND (reference sequence). The CDR3 runs 15 residues. J was trimmed by 2 bases and V by 6 bases; bases with no gene match: 7. The chain's CDR3 is CASRDTSGNTDTQYF. DNA for the CDR3: TGTGCCAGTAGGGATACTAGCGGAAACACAGATACGCAGTATTTT.

This chain uses TRBV19 with TRBJ1-5; 9 bases fit TRBD1. Germline V gene data show CDR1 as LNHDA and CDR2 as SQIVND (reference sequence). This CDR3 is 20 amino acids long. V shed 4 bases, J shed 0 bases, and the junction held 16 bases outside the gene matches. As DNA, the CDR3 is TGTGCCAGTAGTACGACCGGGACAGGGAGCCCCAGTTATAGCAATCAGCCCCAGCATTTT. This codes for CASSTTGTGSPSYSNQPQHF. Full variable domain (outside the CDR3, taken from reference TRBV19 and TRBJ1-5): DGGITQSPKYLFRKEGQNVTLSCEQNLNHDAMYWYRQDPGQGLRLIYYSQIVNDFQKGDIAEGYSVSREKKESFPLTVTSAQKNPTAFYLCASSTTGTGSPSYSNQPQHFGDGTRLSIL.

The chain uses TRBV7-9 and TRBJ1-1, with TRBD1 matching over 7 bases. The CDR3 has 15 amino acids. J gave up 1 base and V 4 bases, and 6 bases lay outside the gene matches. Looked up from germline, CDR1 is SEHNR and CDR2 is FQNEAQ (reference sequence). DNA for the CDR3: TGTGCCAGCAGCTACGTGAACAGGGGGAACACTGAAGCTTTCTTT. Translated: CASSYVNRGNTEAFF.

The chain combines TRBV6-1 with TRBJ2-7, with a weak D call TRBD1 (5 bases). Germline CDR1 reads MNHNS; CDR2 reads SASEGT. V was shortened by 3 bases and J by 4 bases, with 16 bases between the two germline ends. This CDR3 has 15 amino acids. CDR3 DNA: TGTGCCAGCAGTGACCCGGCAGGGTCTATGTACGAGCAGTACTTC. Amino acids: CASSDPAGSMYEQYF.

This chain connects TRBV11-3 to TRBJ2-7; D unresolved. There are 13 residues in the CDR3. V was pared by 1 base and J by 3 bases, with 7 bases between. Per germline, CDR1 SGHNT and CDR2 YENEEA. CDR3 bases: TGTGCCAGCAGCTTAGCACCAGGCTACGAGCAGTACTTC. Translating gives CASSLAPGYEQYF.

The chain recombines TRBV5-5 with TRBJ2-5, with TRBD1 identical over 8 bases. CDR3 length: 14 residues. V trimming: 4 bases; J trimming: 5 bases; junction bases outside the gene matches: 7. Looked up from germline, CDR1 is SGHKS and CDR2 is YYEKEE (reference sequence). CDR3 protein: CASSPGTGSETQYF. DNA of the CDR3: TGTGCCAGCAGCCCCGGGACAGGTAGTGAGACCCAGTACTTC.

This clone was counted a few times. The chain joins TRBV5-4 to TRBJ2-1; TRBD2 agrees at 16 bases. The junction had 3 bases not matched to a gene; V was cut back by 2 bases and J by 7 bases. The germline V gene has CDR1 SGHNT and CDR2 YYREEE (reference sequence). The CDR3 extends over 16 amino acids. CDR3: CASSFPGLAGGNEQFF. CDR3 nucleotides: TGTGCCAGCAGCTTTCCGGGACTAGCGGGAGGGAATGAGCAGTTCTTC.

The chain links TRBV5-1 to TRBJ2-3, with 13 bases fitting TRBD2. CDR3 size: 15 residues. The germline V gene encodes CDR1 SGHRS and CDR2 YFSETQ. Germline trimming cut 3 bases from V and 4 bases from J; bases unmatched to any gene: 2. Here the CDR3 reads CASSWTSGSADTQYF. CDR3 DNA: TGCGCCAGCAGCTGGACTAGCGGGAGTGCAGATACGCAGTATTTT.

The chain links TRBV6-5 to TRBJ1-4; 9 positions agree with TRBD1. J lost 5 bases, V lost 7 bases, and 8 bases had no gene match. CDR1 and CDR2 (germline): MNHEY, SVGAGI. The CDR3 runs 15 residues. The CDR3 sequence: CASIARGTGNEKLFF. The CDR3 region has the DNA TGTGCCAGCATTGCTCGCGGGACAGGGAATGAAAAACTGTTTTTT.

The CDR3: CASSQAAGAYGYTF. The CDR3 nucleotides are TGTGCCAGCAGCCAAGCGGCAGGGGCTTATGGCTACACCTTC. The chain recombines TRBV3-1 (or the pseudogene TRBV3-2) with TRBJ1-2, with a weak D call TRBD1 (6 bases). The CDR3 runs 14 residues. Trimming took 1 base from V and 5 from J, leaving 11 bases between them. Germline V gene data show CDR1 as LGHDT and CDR2 as YNNKEL (reference sequence).

J is TRBJ2-7 and V is TRBV18; 9 nucleotides align to TRBD2. With 1 base clipped from V and 4 bases from J, the junction kept 11 bases outside the gene matches. This CDR3 contains 17 residues. In germline, CDR1 is KGHSH, CDR2 LQKENI. The CDR3 bases are TGTGCCAGCTCACCACTTAGCCGCCGGACTAGCGAGTACGAGCAGTACTTC. Protein: CASSPLSRRTSEYEQYF.

V usage is TRBV15 and J usage is TRBJ2-7; 9 nucleotides agree with TRBD1. CDR1 and CDR2 from the germline V gene are LNHNV and YYDKDF (reference sequence). The CDR3 has 14 residues. The junction had 4 bases not matched to a gene; V was cut back by 1 base and J by 6 bases. The CDR3 nucleotides are TGTGCCACCAGCAGAGGGGACAGGGTGGTCGAGCAGTACTTC. Translated, it gives CATSRGDRVVEQYF.

V gene TRBV7-9 combines with J gene TRBJ1-2; 8 bases align to TRBD1. Looked up from germline, CDR1 is SEHNR and CDR2 is FQNEAQ (reference sequence). This CDR3 is built from 12 residues. J gave up 6 bases and V 7 bases, and 4 bases lay outside the gene matches. CDR3 amino acids: CASTGTGHGYTF. The DNA of the CDR3 is TGTGCCAGCACAGGGACAGGCCATGGCTACACCTTC.

This clone was found a few times. The rearrangement links TRBV5-1 to TRBJ1-2, with 7 bases fitting TRBD1. This CDR3 has 19 residues. Germline values: CDR1 SGHRS, CDR2 YFSETQ. With 4 bases clipped from V and 0 bases from J, the junction kept 18 bases outside the gene matches. CDR3 DNA: TGCGCCAGCAGCCTACCGGTCGGGAGACAGGGCCCCTCTAACTATGGCTACACCTTC. Translating it yields CASSLPVGRQGPSNYGYTF.

The rearrangement links TRBV7-2 to TRBJ2-1, with 7 nucleotides matching TRBD2. Germline CDR1 is SGHTA and CDR2 is FQGNSA. V shed 2 bases, J shed 2 bases, and the junction held 3 bases outside the gene matches. The CDR3 contains 15 residues. DNA for the CDR3: TGTGCCAGCAGCTTACAGGCGGGGGCCTACAATGAGCAGTTCTTC. As protein: CASSLQAGAYNEQFF.

This chain uses TRBV7-9 with TRBJ2-2; 7 nucleotides match TRBD1. This CDR3 is 16 amino acids long. V was pared by 3 bases and J by 0 bases, with 4 bases of the junction left unmatched. The V gene's germline CDR1 is SEHNR and CDR2 FQNEAQ (reference sequence). The CDR3: CASSLVGQSNTGELFF. DNA of the CDR3: TGTGCCAGCAGCTTGGTGGGACAGTCGAACACCGGGGAGCTGTTTTTT.

The V gene is TRBV6-5, the J gene TRBJ2-7; 7 bases agree with TRBD1. CDR3 length: 14 residues. Per germline, CDR1 MNHEY and CDR2 SVGAGI. Trimming removed 1 base from V and 7 bases from J; junction bases left unmatched: 7. The CDR3 DNA follows: TGTGCCAGCAGTTACTTAACAGGGGTCGGAGAGCAGTACTTC. Its translation is CASSYLTGVGEQYF.

The rearrangement links TRBV7-2 to TRBJ2-1; 11 positions agree with TRBD2. This CDR3 is 16 amino acids long. The V segment lost 1 base and the J segment 4 bases; nucleotides outside the gene matches: 3. The germline CDR1 and CDR2 sequences are SGHTA and FQGNSA. CDR3 region: CASSLVGTSGYNEQFF. The CDR3 bases are TGTGCCAGCAGCTTAGTGGGGACTAGCGGTTACAATGAGCAGTTCTTC. Combining the CDR3 with reference TRBV7-2 and TRBJ2-1 gives the whole variable domain GAGVSQSPSNKVTEKGKDVELRCDPISGHTALYWYRQSLGQGLEFLIYFQGNSAPDKSGLPSDRFSAERTGGSVSTLTIQRTQQEDSAVYLCASSLVGTSGYNEQFFGPGTRLTVL.

The rearrangement joins TRBV6-5 to TRBJ2-3; tentative D call: TRBD2 (5 bases). This CDR3 has 13 residues. The germline gives CDR1 MNHEY, CDR2 SVGAGI. Between the trimmed V and J ends, which lost 10 bases and 2 bases, there was a span of 13 bases. The CDR3 here is CATTSRDTDTQYF. CDR3 in DNA: TGTGCCACGACATCCCGGGACACAGATACGCAGTATTTT.